This T cell receptor beta chain is drawn from a study of T cell responses to AZD1222 COVID-19 vaccine. This clone was seen just once. No antigen is known for it. The protocol was immunoSEQ multiplex PCR, while the TCRdb copy is restricted to in-frame clones and leaves out a portion. The sample has 55,000 to 85,000 clones, around 84% seen once. CDR1 and CDR2 (germline): KGHSH, LQKENI. The junction had 3 bases not matched to a gene; V was cut back by 5 bases and J by 5 bases. This CDR3 region has 13 residues. General study results and limits: Across the whole spike, CD4 TCRs peaked at regions 160-218 and 743-854. Sampled repertoires all dated from after the peak T cell response.

The sequence came from an adult in good health. The V call is TRBV18, the J call TRBJ1-2; 9 nucleotides agree with TRBD1. The material sequenced was peripheral blood, taken on day 0 of AZD1222 vaccination. The DNA for the CDR3 is TGTGCCAGCTCAGGACAGGGGTTATATGGCTACACCTTC. Its protein product is CASSGQGLYGYTF.